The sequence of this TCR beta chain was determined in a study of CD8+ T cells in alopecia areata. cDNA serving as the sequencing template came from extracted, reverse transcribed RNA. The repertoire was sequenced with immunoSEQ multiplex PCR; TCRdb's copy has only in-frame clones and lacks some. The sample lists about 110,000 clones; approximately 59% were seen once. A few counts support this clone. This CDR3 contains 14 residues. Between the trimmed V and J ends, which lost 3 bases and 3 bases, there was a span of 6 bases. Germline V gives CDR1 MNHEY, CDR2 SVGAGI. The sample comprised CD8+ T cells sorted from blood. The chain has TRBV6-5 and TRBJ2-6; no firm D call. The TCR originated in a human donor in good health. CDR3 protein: CASSYYGGANVLTF. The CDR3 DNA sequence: TGTGCCAGCAGTTATTACGGTGGGGCCAACGTCCTGACTTTC.